The 21 T cell receptor beta chains below come from one sample, sequenced in a study of T cell changes during pregnancy in multiple sclerosis. Assay: immunoSEQ multiplex PCR; the TCRdb copy retains only in-frame clones and omits some. The repertoire includes approximately 100,000 clones, about 94% of them detected once, and 2% to 2.5% sits in the top ten. This material consisted of peripheral blood, taken in the third trimester of pregnancy. These receptors originate from a female donor with multiple sclerosis, enrolled in a pregnancy study.

The chain carries TRBV2 and TRBJ2-7; D is unresolved. The CDR3 runs to 15 residues. CDR1 and CDR2 from the germline V gene are SNHLY and FYNNEI. V dropped 2 bases and J dropped 2 bases, with 13 bases sitting between them. This chain's CDR3 is CASSERSATPYEQYF. DNA for the CDR3: TGTGCCAGCAGTGAAAGAAGTGCTACTCCCTACGAGCAGTACTTC. Combining the CDR3 with reference TRBV2 and TRBJ2-7 gives the whole variable domain EPEVTQTPSHQVTQMGQEVILRCVPISNHLYFYWYRQILGQKVEFLVSFYNNEISEKSEIFDDQFSVERPDGSNFTLKIRSTKLEDSAMYFCASSERSATPYEQYFGPGTRLTVT.

This clone showed up just once. The chain carries TRBV28 and TRBJ1-5, with TRBD1 matching 9 bases. Trimming cost V 8 bases and J 7 bases; bases outside gene matches: 21. Germline lookup yields CDR1 MDHEN and CDR2 SYDVKM. The CDR3 consists of 18 residues. CDR3 sequence (DNA): TGTGCCAGCGCATATTCTCTCGGGACAGGGCTCGTGGACCAGCCCCAGCATTTT. Amino acid sequence: CASAYSLGTGLVDQPQHF.

The chain recombines TRBV28 with TRBJ1-5; 7 bases are a match to TRBD1. The length of the CDR3 is 13 residues. The germline gives CDR1 MDHEN, CDR2 SYDVKM. The J segment lost 5 bases and the V segment lost 6 bases, leaving 4 bases of the junction unmatched. The DNA of the CDR3 is TGTGCCAGCAGCCTGACAGGGTATCAGCCCCAGCATTTT. It translates to CASSLTGYQPQHF.

This chain connects TRBV6-4 to TRBJ1-4, with D maybe TRBD1 (5 bases). CDR3 length: 15 residues. Germline-derived CDR1 and CDR2 are MRHNA and SNTAGT. V lost 4 bases and J 3 bases, leaving 12 bases between the germline ends. The CDR3, as DNA: TGTGCCAGCAGTGCCACAGCAGGGTCTAATGAAAAACTGTTTTTT. Its translation: CASSATAGSNEKLFF.

The V and J genes are TRBV19 and TRBJ2-3, with D perhaps TRBD2 (5 bases). The CDR3 loop spans 15 amino acids. Germline V CDR1 and CDR2: LNHDA, SQIVND (reference sequence). V lost 0 bases, J lost 1 base, and 8 bases lay in between. CDR3 DNA sequence: TGTGCCAGTAGTATAGATAGCGCCCGCACAGATACGCAGTATTTT. Protein: CASSIDSARTDTQYF.

This rearrangement joins TRBV4-3 to TRBJ2-1; no clear D. This CDR3 spans 17 amino acids. Per the germline V gene, CDR1 is LGHNA and CDR2 is YSLEER. The ends were cut back, 0 bases at V and 2 bases at J, with 14 bases in the middle. CDR3 in amino acids: CASSQESTGPPYNEQFF. CDR3 sequence (DNA): TGCGCCAGCAGCCAAGAGAGTACGGGTCCGCCCTACAATGAGCAGTTCTTC.

J is TRBJ1-2 and V is TRBV20-1, with TRBD1 as a possible D gene (6 bases). V dropped 3 bases and J dropped 5 bases, with 7 bases sitting between them. Per the germline V gene, CDR1 is DFQATT and CDR2 is SNEGSKA (reference sequence). The CDR3 runs 11 residues. The CDR3 spells CSARGAYGYTF. CDR3 DNA sequence: TGCAGTGCTAGGGGGGCATATGGCTACACCTTC.

The chain joins TRBV6-1 to TRBJ2-5, with 7 bases aligning to TRBD2. The tail of the sequence fits TRBJ2-7 better, so the J call may be wrong. This CDR3 spans 11 amino acids. Germline V gene sequence: CDR1 MNHNS, CDR2 SASEGT. CDR3 protein: CASRDYYEQYF. The CDR3 nucleotides are TGTGCCAGCCGGGACTACTACGAGCAGTACTTC.

V and J are TRBV28 and TRBJ1-2; maybe TRBD1 (5 bases). Germline V gene data show CDR1 as MDHEN and CDR2 as SYDVKM. This CDR3 is 13 amino acids long. The ends were cut back, 3 bases at V and 4 bases at J, with 9 bases in the middle. The CDR3 DNA sequence: TGTGCCAGCAGTTTGGGAGGGACCTATGGCTACACCTTC. It specifies CASSLGGTYGYTF.

This chain links TRBV7-2 with TRBJ1-1; D might be TRBD1 (5 bases). This CDR3 comprises 12 residues. V shed 5 bases and J shed 11 bases, with 15 bases lying between them. Germline V CDR1 and CDR2: SGHTA, FQGNSA. The CDR3 sequence is CASSPGTGGAFF. The CDR3 DNA follows: TGTGCCAGCAGCCCCGGGACCGGGGGTGCTTTCTTT.

J is TRBJ2-3 and V is TRBV7-9; D unresolved. The CDR3 consists of 15 residues. Germline V gene data show CDR1 as SEHNR and CDR2 as FQNEAQ (reference sequence). Trimming stripped 0 bases from V and 1 base from J, with 8 bases between. The CDR3 spells CASSLAGIGTDTQYF. The DNA for the CDR3 is TGTGCCAGCAGCTTAGCGGGCATAGGCACAGATACGCAGTATTTT.

In its sample, this clone was seen once. The chain joins TRBV7-6 to TRBJ2-1, with 9 bases that match TRBD2. Germline V gene data show CDR1 as SGHVS and CDR2 as FNYEAQ. The CDR3 is made up of 19 amino acids. After removal of 5 bases from V and 5 bases from J, the junction contained 19 bases not matched to a gene. Here the CDR3 DNA reads TGTGCCAGCAGCACCCCTAGAAGTCCGCGGGAGGGAAACAACAATGAGCAGTTCTTC. Residues: CASSTPRSPREGNNNEQFF.

V usage is TRBV18 and J usage is TRBJ1-4, with D possibly being TRBD1 (5 bases). Germline lookup yields CDR1 KGHSH and CDR2 LQKENI. V was trimmed by 1 base and J by 3 bases, leaving 15 bases between them. The CDR3 sequence is 17 residues long. Here the CDR3 DNA reads TGTGCCAGCTCACCACTCCACAGGCTGGCAGCTAATGAAAAACTGTTTTTT. Protein product: CASSPLHRLAANEKLFF.

The V gene is TRBV15, the J gene TRBJ2-5; 7 nucleotides match TRBD1. Per the germline V gene, CDR1 is LNHNV and CDR2 is YYDKDF (reference sequence). The CDR3 spans 18 residues. V gave up 0 bases and J gave up 1 base; unmatched junction bases: 11. CDR3: CATSRDHATGQAQETQYF. As DNA, the CDR3 is TGTGCCACCAGCAGAGATCACGCGACAGGGCAGGCCCAAGAGACCCAGTACTTC.

This clone is a singleton in its sample. V usage is TRBV2 and J usage is TRBJ2-1; D unclear. The CDR3 is 16 residues long. CDR1 is SNHLY, CDR2 FYNNEI, per germline. V lost 0 bases and J lost 7, with 16 bases in between. CDR3 residues: CASSEARSPTPNEQFF. In nucleotides, the CDR3 is TGTGCCAGCAGTGAAGCGAGGTCACCCACCCCTAATGAGCAGTTCTTC.

V gene TRBV19 combines with J gene TRBJ1-5; D is ambiguous. This CDR3 spans 13 amino acids. CDR1 and CDR2 from the germline V gene are LNHDA and SQIVND (reference sequence). Trimming left V 6 bases short and J 4 bases short, with 10 bases between. In DNA form, the CDR3 reads TGTGCCAGTAGAGAGCGGGCGAATCAGCCCCAGCATTTT. Translated, it gives CASRERANQPQHF.

This chain uses TRBV29-1 with TRBJ2-1; TRBD2 might be the D (6 bases). The CDR3 totals 14 residues. V was pared by 3 bases and J by 7 bases, with 16 bases between. The germline CDR1 and CDR2 sequences are SQVTM and ANQGSEA. The CDR3 nucleotides read TGCAGCGTTGATGATAAGCGGGTGGGGAATGAGCAGTTCTTC. This translates into CSVDDKRVGNEQFF.

This clone was recorded only once. This sequence joins TRBV27 and TRBJ2-7, with 8 nucleotides matching TRBD2. The germline gives CDR1 MNHEY, CDR2 SMNVEV (reference sequence). V was clipped by 5 bases and J by 4 bases; unmatched bases: 7. This CDR3 spans 14 amino acids. The CDR3 is CASSRAGTSYEQYF. As DNA, the CDR3 is TGTGCCAGCAGTCGCGCCGGGACTAGTTACGAGCAGTACTTC.

The V and J genes are TRBV6-1 and TRBJ1-4, with 8 bases that match TRBD1. The length of the CDR3 is 13 residues. CDR1 and CDR2 from the germline V gene are MNHNS and SASEGT. V trimming: 6 bases; J trimming: 8 bases; junction bases outside the gene matches: 5. As DNA, the CDR3 is TGTGCCAGCAGGGACAGGGAAGGCGAAAAACTGTTTTTT. This codes for CASRDREGEKLFF.

The V call is TRBV2, the J call TRBJ2-1; weak D call: TRBD1 (6 bases). Deletions cut 6 bases from V and 0 bases from J, with 18 bases between. CDR1 SNHLY and CDR2 FYNNEI come from the germline V gene. The CDR3 length is 17 residues. The CDR3 here is CASSLGRGSISYNEQFF. DNA of the CDR3: TGTGCCAGCAGCCTAGGCAGGGGTTCAATCTCCTACAATGAGCAGTTCTTC. The whole variable domain, remainder taken from reference TRBV2 and TRBJ2-1, is EPEVTQTPSHQVTQMGQEVILRCVPISNHLYFYWYRQILGQKVEFLVSFYNNEISEKSEIFDDQFSVERPDGSNFTLKIRSTKLEDSAMYFCASSLGRGSISYNEQFFGPGTRLTVL.

This chain links TRBV28 with TRBJ2-3; D perhaps matches TRBD2 (5 bases). This CDR3 region has 17 residues. V dropped 5 bases and J dropped 5 bases, with 23 bases sitting between them. CDR1 is MDHEN, CDR2 SYDVKM, per germline. The CDR3: CASSPTLSGFPEDTQYF. The CDR3 nucleotides are TGTGCCAGCAGTCCTACTCTAAGCGGTTTTCCGGAAGATACGCAGTATTTT.